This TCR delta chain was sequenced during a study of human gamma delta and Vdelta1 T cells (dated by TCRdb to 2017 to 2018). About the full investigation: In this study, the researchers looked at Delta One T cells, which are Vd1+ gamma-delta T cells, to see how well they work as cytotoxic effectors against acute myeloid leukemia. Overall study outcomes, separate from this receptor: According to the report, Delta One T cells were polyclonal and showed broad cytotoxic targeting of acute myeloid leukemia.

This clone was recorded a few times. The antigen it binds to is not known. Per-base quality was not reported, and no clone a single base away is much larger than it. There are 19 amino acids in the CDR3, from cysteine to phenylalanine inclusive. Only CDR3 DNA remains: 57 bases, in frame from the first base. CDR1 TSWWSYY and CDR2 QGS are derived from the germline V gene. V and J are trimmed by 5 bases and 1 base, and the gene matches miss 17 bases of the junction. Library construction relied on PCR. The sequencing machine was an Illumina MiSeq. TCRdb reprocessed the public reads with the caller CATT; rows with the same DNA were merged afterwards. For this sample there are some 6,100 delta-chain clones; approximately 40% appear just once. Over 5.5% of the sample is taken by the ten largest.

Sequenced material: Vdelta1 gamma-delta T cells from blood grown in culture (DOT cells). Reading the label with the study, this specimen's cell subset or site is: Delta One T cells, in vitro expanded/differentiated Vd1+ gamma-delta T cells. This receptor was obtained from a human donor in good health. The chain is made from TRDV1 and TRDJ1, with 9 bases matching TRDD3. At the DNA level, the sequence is TGTGCTCTTGGGTCGGGTTTCCCAAGTACTGGGGGAACCACCGATAAACTCATCTTT. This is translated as CALGSGFPSTGGTTDKLIF.